These 8 T cell receptor beta chains came from one sample sequenced in a study of blood T cell repertoires in COVID-19. Sequencing used immunoSEQ multiplex PCR; TCRdb keeps in-frame clones, though not all of them. The repertoire has approximately 250,000 clones, about 80% of them found once; the top ten carry 4.1%. Source material: PBMCs or T cells enriched from blood (not recorded which). The receptors originated from a man in his thirties or forties with acute COVID-19.

The rearrangement uses TRBV28 and TRBJ1-6, with 7 bases aligning to TRBD1. The CDR3 sequence is 12 residues long. Germline values: CDR1 MDHEN, CDR2 SYDVKM. V lost 10 bases and J lost 7; bases outside the gene matches: 4. The CDR3 DNA is TGTGCCACGGGACAGCTCAATTCACCCCTCCACTTT. Its protein is CATGQLNSPLHF.

On this clone itself: Other DNA sequences from this sample encode an identical CDR3 as well. CDR3 DNA sequence: TGTGCCAGCAGTTTAGGGACAGGAAATCAGCCCCAGCATTTT. Translating it yields CASSLGTGNQPQHF. The rearrangement joins TRBV27 to TRBJ1-5, with TRBD1 matching 8 bases. The CDR3 is made up of 14 amino acids. Germline values: CDR1 MNHEY, CDR2 SMNVEV (reference sequence). J gave up 4 bases and V 2 bases, and 1 base lay outside the gene matches.

This chain uses TRBV11-2 with TRBJ1-5, with TRBD1 matching over 7 bases. Germline CDR1 is SGHAT and CDR2 is FQNNGV. The CDR3 contains 14 residues. V shed 5 bases, J shed 5 bases, and the junction held 6 bases outside the gene matches. The CDR3 DNA is TGTGCCAGCAGCCGCGGACAGGCGGATCAGCCCCAGCATTTT. Amino acids: CASSRGQADQPQHF. The whole variable domain, filled in from reference TRBV11-2 and TRBJ1-5, reads EAGVAQSPRYKIIEKRQSVAFWCNPISGHATLYWYQQILGQGPKLLIQFQNNGVVDDSQLPKDRFSAERLKGVDSTLKIQPAKLEDSAVYLCASSRGQADQPQHFGDGTRLSIL.

This rearrangement joins TRBV21-1 to TRBJ1-2; TRBD1 is the table's D call and was not checked against the DNA. TRBV21-1 represents a pseudogene. The CDR3 runs to 19 residues. The CDR3: CASSTRDSFRTSPSVGYTF. CDR3 sequence (DNA): TGTGCCAGCAGCACTCGGGACAGTTTTCGTACCAGTCCTTCTGTTGGCTACACCTTC.

The V gene is TRBV28, the J gene TRBJ1-1; 8 bases line up with TRBD1. The J segment lost 10 bases and the V segment lost 8 bases, leaving 6 bases of the junction unmatched. The CDR3 length is 11 residues. Germline V gene sequence: CDR1 MDHEN, CDR2 SYDVKM. The CDR3 region is CASQDRVVAFF. CDR3 nucleotides: TGTGCCAGCCAGGACAGGGTAGTAGCTTTCTTT.

About this clone: Germline is not matched at one junction end, which may reflect a read error. V is TRBV5-1 and J is TRBJ2-1; no definite D call. The CDR3 loop spans 15 amino acids. The germline V gene has CDR1 SGHRS and CDR2 YFSETQ. Here the CDR3 reads CASSKRGQDLDEQFF. In DNA form, the CDR3 reads TGTGCCAGCAGCAAACGTGGGCAGGATCTCGATGAGCAGTTCTTC.

The chain uses TRBV24-1 and TRBJ1-2; no firm D call. The germline CDR1 and CDR2 sequences are KGHDR and SFDVKD. The V end lost 4 bases, the J end lost 8 bases, and 16 bases lay between the germline ends. CDR3 length: 14 amino acids. This CDR3 is CATSDSLLSAGYTF. For the CDR3, the DNA is TGTGCCACCAGTGACTCACTCTTAAGCGCGGGCTACACCTTC.

Here the CDR3 reads CASSLFGTGLNQPQHF. The CDR3 DNA reads TGTGCCAGCAGTTTATTCGGGACAGGTCTTAATCAGCCCCAGCATTTT. The V gene is TRBV28, the J gene TRBJ1-5; 8 bases agree with TRBD1. This CDR3 spans 16 amino acids. Germline assignment: CDR1 MDHEN and CDR2 SYDVKM. The ends lost 1 base at V and 4 bases at J; junction bases unmatched: 6.